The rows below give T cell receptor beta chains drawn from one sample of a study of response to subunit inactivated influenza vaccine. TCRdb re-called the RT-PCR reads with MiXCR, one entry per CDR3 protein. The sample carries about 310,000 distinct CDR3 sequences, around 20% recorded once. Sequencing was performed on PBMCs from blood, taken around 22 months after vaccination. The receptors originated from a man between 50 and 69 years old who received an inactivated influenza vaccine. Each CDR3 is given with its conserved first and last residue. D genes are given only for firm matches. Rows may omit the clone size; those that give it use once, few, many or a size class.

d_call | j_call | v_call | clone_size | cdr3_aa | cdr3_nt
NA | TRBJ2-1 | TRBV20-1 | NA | CSARDPRRNEQFF | TGCAGTGCTAGAGACCCTAGGAGGAATGAGCAGTTCTTC
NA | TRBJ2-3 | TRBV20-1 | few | CSAQLGPYNFADTQYF | TGCAGTGCTCAACTAGGTCCTTATAATTTCGCAGATACGCAGTATTTT
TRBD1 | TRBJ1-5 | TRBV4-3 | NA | CASSPLTGANQPQHF | TGCGCCAGCAGCCCCCTCACAGGGGCCAATCAGCCCCAGCATTTT
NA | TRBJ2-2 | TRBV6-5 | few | CASSSPQGGNTGELFF | TGTGCCAGCAGTTCCCCCCAGGGGGGAAACACCGGGGAGCTGTTTTTT
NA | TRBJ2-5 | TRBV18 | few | CASSPQEETQYF | TGTGCCAGCTCACCACAGGAAGAGACCCAGTACTTC
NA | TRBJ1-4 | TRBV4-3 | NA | CASSQGSGSREEKLFF | TGCGCCAGCAGCCAAGGGTCTGGCAGTCGAGAGGAAAAACTGTTTTTT
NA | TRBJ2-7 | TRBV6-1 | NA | CASSEALQGPYEQYF | TGTGCCAGCAGTGAAGCGCTTCAGGGCCCCTACGAGCAGTACTTC
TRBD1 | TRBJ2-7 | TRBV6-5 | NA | CASSYSYGTAILEQYF | TGTGCCAGCAGTTACTCATACGGGACAGCCATCCTCGAGCAGTACTTC
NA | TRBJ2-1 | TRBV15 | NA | CATSRGVSPRYNEQFF | TGTGCCACCAGCAGAGGGGTCAGCCCCAGATACAATGAGCAGTTCTTC
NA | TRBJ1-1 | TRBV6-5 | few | CASSYGIEAFF | TGTGCCAGCAGTTATGGGATTGAAGCTTTCTTT
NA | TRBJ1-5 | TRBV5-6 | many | CASSSNYGIGNQPQHF | TGTGCCAGCAGCTCTAATTACGGGATTGGCAATCAGCCCCAGCATTTT
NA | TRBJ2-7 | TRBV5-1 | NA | CASSPGGASSYEQYF | TGCGCCAGCAGCCCCGGGGGTGCGAGCTCCTACGAGCAGTACTTC
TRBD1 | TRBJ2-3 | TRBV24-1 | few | CATSEDRADTQYF | TGTGCCACCAGTGAAGACAGGGCGGATACGCAGTATTTT
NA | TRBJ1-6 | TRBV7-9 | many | CASSLGDFGSPLHF | TGTGCCAGCAGCTTAGGGGACTTCGGGTCACCCCTCCACTTT
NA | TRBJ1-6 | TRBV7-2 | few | CASSFARGGNNNSPLHF | TGTGCCAGCAGCTTTGCTAGAGGGGGGAATAATAATTCACCCCTCCACTTT
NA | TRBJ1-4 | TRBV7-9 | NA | CASSFSRRATNEKLFF | TGTGCCAGCAGCTTTTCCAGGAGGGCAACTAATGAAAAACTGTTTTTT
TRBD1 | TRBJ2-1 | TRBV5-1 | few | CASSSDRVYNEQFF | TGCGCCAGCAGCTCAGACAGGGTATACAATGAGCAGTTCTTC
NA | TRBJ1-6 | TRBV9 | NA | CASSVEPTVNLGSPLHF | TGTGCCAGCAGCGTAGAGCCGACAGTTAATCTGGGTTCACCCCTCCACTTT
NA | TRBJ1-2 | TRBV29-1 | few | CSVEREADYGYTF | TGCAGCGTTGAACGTGAGGCGGACTATGGCTACACCTTC
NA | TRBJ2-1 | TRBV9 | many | CASSKTVTSRDEQFF | TGTGCCAGCAGCAAGACAGTAACCTCGCGGGATGAGCAGTTCTTC
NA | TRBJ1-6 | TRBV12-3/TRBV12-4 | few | CASSLVTGLNLYNSPLHF | TGTGCCAGCAGTTTAGTGACAGGACTGAACCTCTATAATTCACCCCTCCACTTT
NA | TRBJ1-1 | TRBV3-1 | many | CASSQVGTARNTEAFF | TGTGCCAGCAGCCAAGTAGGGACCGCCAGGAACACTGAAGCTTTCTTT
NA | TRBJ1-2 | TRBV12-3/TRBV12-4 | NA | CASSLSGLGKMGYTF | TGTGCCAGCAGTTTAAGCGGCTTGGGGAAAATGGGCTACACCTTC
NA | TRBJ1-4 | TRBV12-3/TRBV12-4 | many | CASSLWADNEKLFF | TGTGCCAGCAGTTTATGGGCAGATAATGAAAAACTGTTTTTT
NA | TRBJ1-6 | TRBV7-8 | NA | CASSLVGTLGSPLHF | TGTGCCAGCAGCTTAGTTGGAACCCTGGGTTCACCCCTCCACTTT
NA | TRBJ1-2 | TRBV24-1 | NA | CATSDLTEDGYTF | TGTGCCACCAGTGATTTGACCGAGGATGGCTACACCTTC
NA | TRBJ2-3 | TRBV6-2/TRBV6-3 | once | CASSNPGGLGADTQYF | TGTGCCAGCAGTAACCCAGGGGGGTTAGGTGCAGATACGCAGTATTTT
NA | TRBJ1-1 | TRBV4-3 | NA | CASSQGGGRPTDGSFF | TGCGCCAGCAGCCAAGGTGGGGGCAGGCCGACCGACGGATCTTTCTTT
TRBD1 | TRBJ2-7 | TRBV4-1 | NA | CASSHSGTGGYEQYF | TGCGCCAGCAGCCATTCCGGGACAGGGGGCTACGAGCAGTACTTC
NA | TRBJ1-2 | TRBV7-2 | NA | CASSPQGLRDRGYTF | TGTGCCAGCAGCCCCCAGGGCTTGAGGGACCGGGGCTACACCTTC
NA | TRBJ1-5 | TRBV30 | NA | CAWSVLPGQPQHF | TGTGCCTGGAGTGTACTCCCGGGTCAGCCCCAGCATTTT
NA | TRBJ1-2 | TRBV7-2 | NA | CASSLVDGTYGYTF | TGTGCCAGCAGCTTAGTAGACGGAACTTATGGCTACACCTTC
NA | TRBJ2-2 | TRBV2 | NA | CASSAEGDTGELFF | TGTGCCAGCAGTGCCGAAGGGGACACCGGGGAGCTGTTTTTT
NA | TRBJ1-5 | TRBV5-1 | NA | CASSLAAGNQPQHF | TGCGCCAGCAGCTTGGCGGCGGGAAATCAGCCCCAGCATTTT
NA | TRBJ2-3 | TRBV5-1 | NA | CASSQKGTDTQYF | TGCGCCAGCAGTCAGAAAGGCACAGATACGCAGTATTTT
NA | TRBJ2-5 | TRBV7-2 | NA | CASSLASQGETQYF | TGTGCCAGCAGCTTAGCGTCGCAGGGAGAGACCCAGTACTTC
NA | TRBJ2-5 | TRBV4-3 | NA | CASSQGLKKETQYF | TGCGCCAGCAGCCAAGGCCTAAAAAAAGAGACCCAGTACTTC
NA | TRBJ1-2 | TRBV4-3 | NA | CASSQDAGGGDYGYTF | TGCGCCAGCAGCCAAGACGCTGGGGGCGGGGACTATGGCTACACCTTC
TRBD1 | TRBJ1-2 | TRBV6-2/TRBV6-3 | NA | CASSYVQGEKTF | TGTGCCAGCAGTTACGTACAGGGGGAGAAGACCTTC
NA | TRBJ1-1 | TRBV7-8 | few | CASSLAYRNTEAFF | TGTGCCAGCAGCTTAGCCTACAGGAACACTGAAGCTTTCTTT
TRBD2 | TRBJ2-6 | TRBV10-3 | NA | CAISGGLAGGPSGANVLTF | TGTGCCATCAGTGGGGGACTAGCGGGAGGGCCGAGCGGGGCCAACGTCCTGACTTTC
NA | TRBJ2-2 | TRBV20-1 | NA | CSVPRANTGELFF | TGCAGTGTTCCGCGCGCGAACACCGGGGAGCTGTTTTTT
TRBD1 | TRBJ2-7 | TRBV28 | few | CASRPTGGEFYEQYF | TGTGCCAGCAGACCGACAGGGGGCGAATTCTACGAGCAGTACTTC
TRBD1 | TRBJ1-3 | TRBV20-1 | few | CSARGDRGSSGNTIYF | TGCAGTGCTAGAGGGGACAGGGGAAGCTCTGGAAACACCATATATTTT
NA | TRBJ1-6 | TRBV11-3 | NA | CASSSGQINSPLHF | TGTGCCAGCAGCTCCGGACAAATTAATTCACCCCTCCACTTT
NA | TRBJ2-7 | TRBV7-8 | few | CASGLGYEQYF | TGTGCCAGCGGCCTCGGTTACGAGCAGTACTTC
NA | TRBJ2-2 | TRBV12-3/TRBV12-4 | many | CASSYGTGELFF | TGTGCCAGCAGTTATGGGACCGGGGAGCTGTTTTTT
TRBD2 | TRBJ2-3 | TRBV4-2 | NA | CASSARTSGRAVDTQYF | TGTGCCAGCAGCGCCCGGACTAGCGGGAGGGCCGTAGATACGCAGTATTTT
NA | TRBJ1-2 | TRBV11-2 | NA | CASSLDDSYGYTF | TGTGCCAGCAGCTTAGATGACAGTTATGGCTACACCTTC
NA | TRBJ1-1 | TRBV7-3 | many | CASSLTRGGRNTEAFF | TGTGCCAGCAGCTTAACGCGGGGGGGGAGGAACACTGAAGCTTTCTTT